This T cell receptor beta chain derives from a study of beta chain features in type 1 diabetes. This clone was detected a few times. The study reverse transcribed the entire isolated RNA, so it sequenced expressed TCRB transcripts. TCRdb keeps only in-frame clones here, not all; method: immunoSEQ multiplex PCR. Here the sample spans about 150,000 clones, 9.2% being singletons. The sequence was obtained from a man in his late teens or twenties in good health. Sequences were obtained from central memory CD4+ T cells from blood.

CDR3 amino acids: CASSLIAGGTDQYF. The DNA of the CDR3 is TGTGCCAGCAGCCTCATAGCGGGAGGGACGGACCAGTACTTC. The V gene is TRBV7-2, the J gene TRBJ2-5, with 11 bases lining up with TRBD2. J lost 10 bases, V lost 5 bases, and 9 bases had no gene match. Germline values: CDR1 SGHTA, CDR2 FQGNSA. The CDR3 spans 14 residues.